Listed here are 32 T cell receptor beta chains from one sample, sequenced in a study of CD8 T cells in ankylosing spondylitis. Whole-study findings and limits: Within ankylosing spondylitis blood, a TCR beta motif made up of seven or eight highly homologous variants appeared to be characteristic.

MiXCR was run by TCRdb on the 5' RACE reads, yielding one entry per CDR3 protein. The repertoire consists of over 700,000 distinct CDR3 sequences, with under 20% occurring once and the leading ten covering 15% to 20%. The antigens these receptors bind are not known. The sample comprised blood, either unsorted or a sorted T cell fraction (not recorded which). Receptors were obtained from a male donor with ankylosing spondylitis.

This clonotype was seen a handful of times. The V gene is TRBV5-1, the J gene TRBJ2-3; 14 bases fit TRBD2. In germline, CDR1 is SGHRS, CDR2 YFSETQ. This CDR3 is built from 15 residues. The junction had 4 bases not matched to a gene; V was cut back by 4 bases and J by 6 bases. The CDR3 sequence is CASSTGTSGSDTQYF. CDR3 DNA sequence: TGCGCCAGCAGCACCGGGACTAGCGGGAGTGATACGCAGTATTTT.

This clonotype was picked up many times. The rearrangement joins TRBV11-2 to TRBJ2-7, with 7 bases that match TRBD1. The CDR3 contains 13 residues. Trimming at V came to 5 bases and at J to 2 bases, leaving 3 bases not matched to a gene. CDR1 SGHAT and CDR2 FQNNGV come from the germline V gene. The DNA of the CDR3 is TGTGCCAGCAGCCCGGGACAGCCCTACGAGCAGTACTTC. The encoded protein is CASSPGQPYEQYF.

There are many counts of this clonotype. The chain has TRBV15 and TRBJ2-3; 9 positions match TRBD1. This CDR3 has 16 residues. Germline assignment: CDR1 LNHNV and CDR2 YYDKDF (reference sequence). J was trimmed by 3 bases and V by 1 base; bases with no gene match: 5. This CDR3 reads CATSRGEQGATDTQYF. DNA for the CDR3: TGTGCCACCAGCAGAGGGGAACAGGGGGCGACAGATACGCAGTATTTT.

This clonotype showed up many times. CDR3 sequence (DNA): TGTGCCAGCAGTTTAAGACAGAGCAATCAGCCCCAGCATTTT. Its translation is CASSLRQSNQPQHF. The gene calls are TRBV12-3 or TRBV12-4 and TRBJ1-5; D perhaps matches TRBD1 (5 bases). The CDR3 has 14 amino acids. Trimming took 2 bases from V and 1 from J, leaving 6 bases between them.

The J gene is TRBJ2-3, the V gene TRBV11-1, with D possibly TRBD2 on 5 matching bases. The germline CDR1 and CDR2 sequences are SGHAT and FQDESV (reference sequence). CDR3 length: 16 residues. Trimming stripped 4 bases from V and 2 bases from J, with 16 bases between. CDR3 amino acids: CASSSPRGLNTDTQYF. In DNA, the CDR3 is TGTGCCAGCAGCTCCCCCCGGGGATTGAACACAGATACGCAGTATTTT.

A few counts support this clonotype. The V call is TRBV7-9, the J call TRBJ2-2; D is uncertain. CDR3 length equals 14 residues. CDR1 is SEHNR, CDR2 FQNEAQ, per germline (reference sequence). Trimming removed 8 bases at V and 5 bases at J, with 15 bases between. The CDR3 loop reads CASEPPRSTGELFF. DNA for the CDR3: TGTGCCAGCGAGCCCCCCCGGTCGACCGGGGAGCTGTTTTTT.

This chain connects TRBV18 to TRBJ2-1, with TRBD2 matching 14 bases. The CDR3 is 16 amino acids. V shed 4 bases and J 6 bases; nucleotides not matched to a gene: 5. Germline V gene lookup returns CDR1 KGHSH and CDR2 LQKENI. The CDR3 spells CASSRAGTSGGNEQFF. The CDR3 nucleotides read TGTGCCAGCTCACGGGCCGGGACTAGCGGGGGCAATGAGCAGTTCTTC.

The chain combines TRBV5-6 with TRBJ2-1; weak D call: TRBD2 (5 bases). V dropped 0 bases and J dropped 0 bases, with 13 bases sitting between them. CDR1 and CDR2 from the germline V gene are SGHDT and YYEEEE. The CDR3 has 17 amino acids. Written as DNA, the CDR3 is TGTGCCAGCAGCTTGGCTTCGGGGTTCAGCTCCTACAATGAGCAGTTCTTC. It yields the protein CASSLASGFSSYNEQFF. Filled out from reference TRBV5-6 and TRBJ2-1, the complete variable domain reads DAGVTQSPTHLIKTRGQQVTLRCSPKSGHDTVSWYQQALGQGPQFIFQYYEEEERQRGNFPDRFSGHQFPNYSSELNVNALLLGDSALYLCASSLASGFSSYNEQFFGPGTRLTVL.

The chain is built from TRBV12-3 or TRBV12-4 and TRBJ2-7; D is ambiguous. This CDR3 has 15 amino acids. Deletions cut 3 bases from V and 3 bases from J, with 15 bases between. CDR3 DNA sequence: TGTGCCAGCAGTTTCCGGGCAGACCCCCTCTACGAGCAGTACTTC. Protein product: CASSFRADPLYEQYF.

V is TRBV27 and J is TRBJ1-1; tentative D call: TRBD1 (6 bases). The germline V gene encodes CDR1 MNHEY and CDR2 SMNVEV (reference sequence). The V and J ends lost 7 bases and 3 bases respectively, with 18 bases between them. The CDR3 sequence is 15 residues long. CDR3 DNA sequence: TGTGCCAGCAATTTGATCTGGGGGGCTGACACTGAAGCTTTCTTT. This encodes CASNLIWGADTEAFF.

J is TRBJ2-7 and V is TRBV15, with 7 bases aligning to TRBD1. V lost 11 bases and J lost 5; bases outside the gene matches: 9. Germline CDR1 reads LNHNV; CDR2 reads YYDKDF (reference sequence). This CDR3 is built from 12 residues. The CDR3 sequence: CADLRDSHEQYF. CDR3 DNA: TGTGCCGACCTCCGGGACAGCCACGAGCAGTACTTC.

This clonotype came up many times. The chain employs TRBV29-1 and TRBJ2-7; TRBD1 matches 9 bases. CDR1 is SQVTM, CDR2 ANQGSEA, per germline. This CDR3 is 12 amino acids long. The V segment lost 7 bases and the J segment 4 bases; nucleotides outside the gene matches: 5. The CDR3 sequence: CSGGTGRYEQYF. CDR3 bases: TGCAGCGGGGGGACAGGGAGATACGAGCAGTACTTC.

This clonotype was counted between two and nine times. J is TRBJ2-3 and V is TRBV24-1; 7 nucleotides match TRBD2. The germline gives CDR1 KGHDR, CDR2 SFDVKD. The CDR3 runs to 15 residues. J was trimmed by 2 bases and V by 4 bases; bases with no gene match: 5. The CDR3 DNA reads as TGTGCCACCAGTGACCAACTAGCGTCCACAGATACGCAGTATTTT. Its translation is CATSDQLASTDTQYF.

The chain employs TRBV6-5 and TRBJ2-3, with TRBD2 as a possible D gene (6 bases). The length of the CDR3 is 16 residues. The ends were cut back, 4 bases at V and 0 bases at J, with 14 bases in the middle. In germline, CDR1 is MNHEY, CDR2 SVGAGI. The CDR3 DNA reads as TGTGCCAGCAGTTCCCGCGGGGCCGCTAGCACAGATACGCAGTATTTT. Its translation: CASSSRGAASTDTQYF.

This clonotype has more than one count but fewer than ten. CDR3 loop: CASSSSVTSTDTQYF. DNA of the CDR3: TGTGCCAGCAGCTCTTCGGTTACTAGCACAGATACGCAGTATTTT. V and J are TRBV7-2 and TRBJ2-3; D uncertain. Germline V gene data show CDR1 as SGHTA and CDR2 as FQGNSA. The germline V and J ends were trimmed by 4 bases and 0 bases, with 11 bases remaining between them. The CDR3 has 15 amino acids.

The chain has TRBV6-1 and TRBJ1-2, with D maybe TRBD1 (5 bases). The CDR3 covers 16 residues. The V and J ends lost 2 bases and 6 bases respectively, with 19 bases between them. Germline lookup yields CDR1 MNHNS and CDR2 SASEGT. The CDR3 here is CASSEWGKGRSNGYTF. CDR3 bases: TGTGCCAGCAGTGAATGGGGGAAGGGTCGGAGTAATGGCTACACCTTC.

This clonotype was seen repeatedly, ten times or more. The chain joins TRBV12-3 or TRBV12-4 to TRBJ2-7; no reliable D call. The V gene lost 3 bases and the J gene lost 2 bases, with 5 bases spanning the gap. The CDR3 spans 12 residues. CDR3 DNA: TGTGCCAGCAGTTTTGGGGCCTACGAGCAGTACTTC. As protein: CASSFGAYEQYF.

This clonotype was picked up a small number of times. As DNA, the CDR3 is TGTGCCAGCAGCCTCGGGAAAAGCAATCAGCCCCAGCATTTT. It specifies CASSLGKSNQPQHF. The chain employs TRBV7-2 and TRBJ1-5, with D hard to call. Germline CDR1 and CDR2: SGHTA and FQGNSA. The V end was cut by 5 bases, the J end by 1 base, with 9 bases between. The CDR3 runs to 14 residues.

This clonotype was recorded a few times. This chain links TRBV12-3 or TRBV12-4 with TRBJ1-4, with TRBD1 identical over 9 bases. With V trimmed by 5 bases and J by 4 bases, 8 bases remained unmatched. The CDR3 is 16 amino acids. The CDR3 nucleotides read TGTGCCAGCAGTGTCGGGACAGGGCTTTTTAATGAAAAACTGTTTTTT. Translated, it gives CASSVGTGLFNEKLFF.

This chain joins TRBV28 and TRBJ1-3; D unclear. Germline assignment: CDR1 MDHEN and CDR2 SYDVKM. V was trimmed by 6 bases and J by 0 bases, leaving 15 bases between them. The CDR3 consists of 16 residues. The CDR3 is CASSGLSGPSGNTIYF. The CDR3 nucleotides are TGTGCCAGCAGCGGATTATCGGGCCCCTCTGGAAACACCATATATTTT.

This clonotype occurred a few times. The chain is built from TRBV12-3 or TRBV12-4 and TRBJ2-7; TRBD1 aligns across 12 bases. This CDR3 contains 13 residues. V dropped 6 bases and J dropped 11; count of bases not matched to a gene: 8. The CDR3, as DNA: TGTGCCAGCAGATACGGGACAGGGGGCGGGGAGTACTTC. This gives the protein CASRYGTGGGEYF.

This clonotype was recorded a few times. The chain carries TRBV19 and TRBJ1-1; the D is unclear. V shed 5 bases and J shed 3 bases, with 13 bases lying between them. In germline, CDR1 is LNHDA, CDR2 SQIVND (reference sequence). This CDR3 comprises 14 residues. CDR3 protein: CASSATAYHTEAFF. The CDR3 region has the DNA TGTGCCAGTAGTGCAACAGCCTATCACACTGAAGCTTTCTTT. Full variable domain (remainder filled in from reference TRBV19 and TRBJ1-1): DGGITQSPKYLFRKEGQNVTLSCEQNLNHDAMYWYRQDPGQGLRLIYYSQIVNDFQKGDIAEGYSVSREKKESFPLTVTSAQKNPTAFYLCASSATAYHTEAFFGQGTRLTVV.

The CDR3 region is CASRFRTGASYEQYF. The CDR3 DNA reads TGTGCCAGCAGGTTCAGGACAGGGGCAAGCTACGAGCAGTACTTC. This chain uses TRBV11-1 with TRBJ2-7, with TRBD1 matching over 9 bases. The CDR3 consists of 15 residues. V trimming: 6 bases; J trimming: 3 bases; junction bases outside the gene matches: 9. The germline gives CDR1 SGHAT, CDR2 FQDESV (reference sequence).

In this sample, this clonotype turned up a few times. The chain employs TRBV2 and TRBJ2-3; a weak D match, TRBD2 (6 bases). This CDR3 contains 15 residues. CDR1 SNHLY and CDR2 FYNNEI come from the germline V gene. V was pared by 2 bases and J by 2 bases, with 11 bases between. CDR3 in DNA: TGTGCCAGCAGTGAAAGGGAGGCCCCCACAGATACGCAGTATTTT. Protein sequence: CASSEREAPTDTQYF.

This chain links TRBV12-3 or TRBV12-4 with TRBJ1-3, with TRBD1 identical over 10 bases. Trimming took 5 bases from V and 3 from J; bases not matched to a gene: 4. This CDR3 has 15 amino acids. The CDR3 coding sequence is TGTGCCAGCAGTCCGACAGGGGGCCTTGGAAACACCATATATTTT. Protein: CASSPTGGLGNTIYF.

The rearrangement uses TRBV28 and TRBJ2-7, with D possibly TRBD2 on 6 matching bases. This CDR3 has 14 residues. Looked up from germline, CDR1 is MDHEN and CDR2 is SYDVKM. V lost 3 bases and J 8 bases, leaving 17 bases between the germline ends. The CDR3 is CASSLATGRTQQYF. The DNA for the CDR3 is TGTGCCAGCAGTTTGGCAACTGGGAGGACTCAGCAGTACTTC.

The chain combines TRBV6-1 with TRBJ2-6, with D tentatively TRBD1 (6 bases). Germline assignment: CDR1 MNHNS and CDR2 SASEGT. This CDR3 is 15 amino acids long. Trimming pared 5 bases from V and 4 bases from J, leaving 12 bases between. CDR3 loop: CASSPQGLGANVLTF. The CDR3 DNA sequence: TGTGCCAGCAGTCCCCAGGGGCTCGGGGCCAACGTCCTGACTTTC.

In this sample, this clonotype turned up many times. CDR3 nucleotides: TGTGCCAGCAGCTTAATGGGTTCCGGGGAGCTGTTTTTT. Translation gives CASSLMGSGELFF. The chain employs TRBV5-5 and TRBJ2-2; D is unclear. This CDR3 is 13 amino acids long. V lost 2 bases, J lost 6 bases, and 8 bases lay in between. Germline V gene data show CDR1 as SGHKS and CDR2 as YYEKEE (reference sequence).

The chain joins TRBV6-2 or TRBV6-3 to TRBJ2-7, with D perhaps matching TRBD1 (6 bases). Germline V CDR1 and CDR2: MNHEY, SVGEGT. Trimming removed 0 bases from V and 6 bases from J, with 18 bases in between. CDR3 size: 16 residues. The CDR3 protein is CASSYSVGQLLTEQYF. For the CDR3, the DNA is TGTGCCAGCAGTTACTCGGTAGGACAGCTTTTAACCGAGCAGTACTTC.

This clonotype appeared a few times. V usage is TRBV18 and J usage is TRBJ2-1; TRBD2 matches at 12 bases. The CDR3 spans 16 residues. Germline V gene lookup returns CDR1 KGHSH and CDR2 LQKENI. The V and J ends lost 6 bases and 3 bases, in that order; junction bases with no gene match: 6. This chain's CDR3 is CASSRLAGVVYNEQFF. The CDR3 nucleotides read TGTGCCAGCTCCCGACTAGCGGGAGTGGTCTACAATGAGCAGTTCTTC.

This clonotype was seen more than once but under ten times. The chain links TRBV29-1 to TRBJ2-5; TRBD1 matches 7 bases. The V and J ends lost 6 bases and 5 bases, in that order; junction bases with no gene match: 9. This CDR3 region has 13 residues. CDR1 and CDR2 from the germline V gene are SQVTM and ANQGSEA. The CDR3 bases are TGCAGCGTGATGACAGGGTCGGCGGAGACCCAGTACTTC. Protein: CSVMTGSAETQYF.

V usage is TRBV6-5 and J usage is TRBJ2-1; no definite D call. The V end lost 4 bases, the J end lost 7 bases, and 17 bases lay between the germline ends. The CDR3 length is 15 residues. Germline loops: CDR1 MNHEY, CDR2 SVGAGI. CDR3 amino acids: CASSSSRAPGNEQFF. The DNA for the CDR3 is TGTGCCAGCAGTTCAAGTCGGGCCCCCGGGAATGAGCAGTTCTTC.